Listed below are T cell receptor beta chains from one sample, sequenced in a study of OX40 agonist ivuxolimab in advanced cancers. TCRdb keeps only in-frame clones here, not all; method: immunoSEQ multiplex PCR. The sample lists about 90,000 clones; approximately 90% were seen once. The sample here was CD4+ or CD8+ T cells sorted from blood, taken in a trial of the OX40 agonist ivuxolimab. These receptors were obtained from an adult with an advanced solid tumor such as melanoma, head and neck, liver or kidney cancer. Both conserved end residues are part of each CDR3.

cdr3_length j_call v_call cdr3_aa
17 TRBJ2-5 TRBV4-2 CASSQEGGRAYQETQYF
13 TRBJ2-7 TRBV4-1 CASSQGSLYEQYF
15 TRBJ2-3 TRBV2 CASSEAGVPTDTQYF
13 TRBJ2-7 TRBV10-3 CAISGTSLYEQYF
16 TRBJ1-3 TRBV6-1 CASSAREGRSGNTIYF
14 TRBJ2-5 TRBV7-2 CASSFSQGSETQYF
16 TRBJ2-4 TRBV27 CASSYSGQGIMHIQYF
16 TRBJ2-7 TRBV28 CASSPQTGGLAYEQYF
15 TRBJ1-2 TRBV27 CASSYTGTVNYGYTF
21 TRBJ2-3 TRBV4-3 CASSQDLTGMSRDSGTDTQYF
14 TRBJ2-1 TRBV5-1 CASSLEGNYNEQFF
14 TRBJ2-7 TRBV19 CASSISSGDYEQYF
14 TRBJ1-2 TRBV28 CASSLAQLIGGYTF
14 TRBJ1-1 TRBV27 CASSSDLLNTEAFF
12 TRBJ1-2 TRBV29-1 CSVDWGNYGYTF
16 TRBJ2-2 TRBV18 CASSPPSGVGTGELFF
15 TRBJ2-1 TRBV7-3 CASSSTGGPYNEQFF
16 TRBJ2-3 TRBV9 CASSVELAGGADTQYF
14 TRBJ2-5 TRBV28 CASSLTKSSETQYF
13 TRBJ1-2 TRBV19 CASSIQQGNGYTF
13 TRBJ2-2 TRBV28 CASEVEVTGELFF
13 TRBJ1-1 TRBV4-3 CASSQDTNTEAFF
15 TRBJ1-5 TRBV6-5 CASRPRQNSNQPQHF
14 TRBJ2-3 TRBV4-1 CASSQYTGTDTQYF
14 TRBJ2-7 TRBV11-2 CASSTRTGAYEQYF
14 TRBJ1-3 TRBV29-1 CSVGLGSSGNTIYF
16 TRBJ2-3 TRBV7-8 CASSPVTSGSTDTQYF
14 TRBJ2-7 TRBV6-5 CASSFQRSSYEQYF
15 TRBJ2-5 TRBV7-9 CASSLVSRGEETQYF
17 TRBJ1-5 TRBV28 CASISSAGDRRNQPQHF
16 TRBJ2-3 TRBV7-2 CASSLSRGSRGDTQYF
13 TRBJ1-6 TRBV28 CASSFRDNSPLHF
13 TRBJ2-3 TRBV6-1 CASSMREIDTQYF
17 TRBJ2-4 TRBV10-3 CAISERIADASGNIQYF